Shown below are 26 T cell receptor beta chains from a single sample sequenced in a study of post-analysis software for immune sequencing data. Notes on the study in general: Included in a set of roughly five TRBV segments more frequent in patients than controls were TRBV5-6, TRBV5-1 and TRBV20-1.

No antigens are known for them. The TCR beta cDNA libraries contained unique molecular identifiers. In TCRdb, the PCR reads were re-called with MiXCR into one record per CDR3 protein. The table records roughly 430,000 distinct CDR3 sequences, 39% of them present only once. Material for sequencing was blood. These receptors originate from a girl between 2 and 10 years old with multiple sclerosis.

The chain has TRBV7-3 and TRBJ2-5; 14 positions agree with TRBD2. This CDR3 region has 16 residues. V trimming: 2 bases; J trimming: 7 bases; junction bases outside the gene matches: 6. Germline-derived CDR1 and CDR2 are SGHTA and FQGTGA. CDR3 coding DNA: TGTGCCAGCAGCTTAGCCGGGACTAGCGGGGGAGGGACCCAGTACTTC. It encodes CASSLAGTSGGGTQYF.

V usage is TRBV4-1 and J usage is TRBJ2-5; no clear D. Germline loops: CDR1 MGHRA, CDR2 YSYEKL. The CDR3 runs 14 residues. Trimming took 0 bases from V and 0 from J, leaving 5 bases between them. CDR3 DNA: TGCGCCAGCAGCCAAGACAGCAACCAAGAGACCCAGTACTTC. Translation: CASSQDSNQETQYF.

The rearrangement links TRBV28 to TRBJ2-5, with 9 bases fitting TRBD1. This CDR3 is built from 15 residues. Germline CDR1 MDHEN, CDR2 SYDVKM. V lost 4 bases to trimming and J lost 5 bases; unmatched junction nucleotides: 8. CDR3 residues: CASSSQGAGRETQYF. In DNA form, the CDR3 reads TGTGCCAGCAGTTCACAGGGGGCAGGTCGGGAGACCCAGTACTTC.

This clonotype appeared a few times. The chain carries TRBV5-1 and TRBJ2-5; TRBD1 agrees at 7 bases. This CDR3 comprises 16 residues. The J segment lost 1 base and the V segment lost 4 bases, leaving 10 bases of the junction unmatched. Germline V lookup: CDR1 SGHRS, CDR2 YFSETQ. CDR3 amino acids: CASSMDSTGVQETQYF. CDR3 coding DNA: TGCGCCAGCAGCATGGACAGTACAGGGGTCCAAGAGACCCAGTACTTC.

The chain employs TRBV29-1 and TRBJ2-1; the match to TRBD2 covers 8 bases. V shed 4 bases, J shed 1 base, and the junction held 3 bases outside the gene matches. The CDR3 covers 14 residues. Germline assignment: CDR1 SQVTM and CDR2 ANQGSEA. As DNA, the CDR3 is TGCAGCGTTGCACAGCGGGAGTCCTACAATGAGCAGTTCTTC. Encoded protein: CSVAQRESYNEQFF.

The chain is built from TRBV4-1 and TRBJ2-7; TRBD1 aligns across 9 bases. Losses at the gene ends were 5 bases for V and 3 bases for J; bases not matched to a gene: 5. The CDR3 contains 14 residues. CDR1 and CDR2 (germline): MGHRA, YSYEKL. The CDR3 reads CASSLGQGFYEQYF. The CDR3 DNA reads as TGCGCCAGCAGCTTGGGACAGGGATTCTACGAGCAGTACTTC.

The genes are TRBV5-6 and TRBJ2-7, with 8 nucleotides matching TRBD1. Trimming cost V 4 bases and J 9 bases; bases outside gene matches: 3. This CDR3 is built from 11 residues. Germline values: CDR1 SGHDT, CDR2 YYEEEE. CDR3 sequence (DNA): TGTGCCAGCAGCATACAGGGGGTGCAGTACTTC. Residues: CASSIQGVQYF.

The table lists this clonotype with a few counts. The rearrangement uses TRBV5-1 and TRBJ2-7, with D possibly matching TRBD1 (6 bases). CDR1 SGHRS and CDR2 YFSETQ come from the germline V gene. The ends were cut back, 4 bases at V and 5 bases at J, with 16 bases in the middle. CDR3 length: 14 residues. The CDR3 is CASSNGQRWDEQYF. CDR3 DNA: TGCGCCAGCAGCAACGGACAGCGCTGGGACGAGCAGTACTTC.

This clonotype occurred a few times. The CDR3 DNA sequence: TGTGCCAGCAGCTTAGCGAAGGAAGAGACCCAGTACTTC. Protein sequence: CASSLAKEETQYF. This chain joins TRBV7-2 and TRBJ2-5; no firm D call. Trimming cost V 0 bases and J 3 bases, with 5 bases left between them. Germline V gene lookup returns CDR1 SGHTA and CDR2 FQGNSA. The CDR3 sequence is 13 residues long.

Only one count was recorded for this clonotype. The chain is built from TRBV5-1 and TRBJ2-2; 7 positions agree with TRBD1. CDR1 and CDR2 from the germline V gene are SGHRS and YFSETQ. With 2 bases clipped from V and 5 bases from J, the junction kept 9 bases outside the gene matches. This CDR3 is built from 16 residues. The CDR3 sequence is CASSFTGTVQTGELFF. CDR3 nucleotide sequence: TGCGCCAGCAGCTTTACCGGGACAGTACAAACCGGGGAGCTGTTTTTT.

The rearrangement uses TRBV9 and TRBJ2-1, with 12 bases fitting TRBD2. Germline V gene lookup returns CDR1 SGDLS and CDR2 YYNGEE. After removal of 5 bases from V and 7 bases from J, the junction contained 7 bases not matched to a gene. This CDR3 spans 15 amino acids. The CDR3 DNA is TGTGCCAGCAGTGTTAGGACTAGCGGGACGAATGAGCAGTTCTTC. It yields the protein CASSVRTSGTNEQFF.

This clonotype was detected a few times. This chain joins TRBV7-2 and TRBJ1-1; maybe TRBD1 (5 bases). The CDR3 has 14 residues. The V end was cut by 5 bases, the J end by 4 bases, with 14 bases between. Per germline, CDR1 SGHTA and CDR2 FQGNSA. The CDR3 bases are TGTGCCAGCAGCGCCCGGAAGGGGCCCACTGAAGCTTTCTTT. Residues: CASSARKGPTEAFF.

The rearrangement links TRBV28 to TRBJ2-1; D is unresolved. This CDR3 is 14 amino acids long. V lost 5 bases and J 5 bases, leaving 13 bases between the germline ends. Looked up from germline, CDR1 is MDHEN and CDR2 is SYDVKM. CDR3 region: CASSPPGPHNEQFF. In nucleotides, the CDR3 is TGTGCCAGCAGTCCACCGGGTCCACACAATGAGCAGTTCTTC.

For the CDR3, the DNA is TGTGCCAGCAGCTTTAGCGGGGCGGGATACAATGAGCAGTTCTTC. Amino acids: CASSFSGAGYNEQFF. V and J are TRBV11-1 and TRBJ2-1; 8 bases match TRBD2. The CDR3 spans 15 residues. CDR1 is SGHAT, CDR2 FQDESV, per germline (reference sequence). J lost 4 bases, V lost 3 bases, and 5 bases had no gene match. The full variable domain, rest sourced from reference TRBV11-1 and TRBJ2-1, is EAEVAQSPRYKITEKSQAVAFWCDPISGHATLYWYRQILGQGPELLVQFQDESVVDDSQLPKDRFSAERLKGVDSTLKIQPAELGDSAMYLCASSFSGAGYNEQFFGPGTRLTVL.

The genes are TRBV7-2 and TRBJ2-3; D not resolved. The CDR3 is 16 amino acids. V was pared by 4 bases and J by 0 bases, with 14 bases between. The germline gives CDR1 SGHTA, CDR2 FQGNSA. CDR3 in amino acids: CASSSPFRSSTDTQYF. The CDR3, as DNA: TGTGCCAGCAGCTCGCCGTTTCGGTCGAGCACAGATACGCAGTATTTT.

V is TRBV21-1 and J is TRBJ2-5; no DNA check was done on the table's D call, TRBD1. Matching the DNA end better, TRBJ2-7 makes the J call doubtful. TRBV21-1 is shown as a pseudogene. There are 12 residues in the CDR3. CDR3 region: CASSKSPYEQYF. The CDR3 bases are TGTGCCAGCAGCAAATCCCCTTACGAGCAGTACTTC.

The rearrangement uses TRBV6-1 and TRBJ2-6; D may correspond to TRBD1 or TRBD2 (5 bases each). This CDR3 spans 17 amino acids. V lost 7 bases to trimming and J lost 0 bases, with 16 bases between them. CDR1 and CDR2 (germline): MNHNS, SASEGT. CDR3 sequence: CASTRTGRNSGANVLTF. The CDR3 DNA sequence: TGTGCCAGCACCAGAACGGGGCGGAACTCTGGGGCCAACGTCCTGACTTTC.

CDR3 amino acids: CASSRDLNTEAFF. The CDR3 DNA follows: TGTGCCAGCAGCAGGGATTTGAACACTGAAGCTTTCTTT. V and J are TRBV4-2 and TRBJ1-1; no definite D call. Trimming removed 5 bases from V and 0 bases from J, with 7 bases in between. The germline CDR1 and CDR2 sequences are LGHNA and YNFKEQ. The CDR3 runs 13 residues.

There are a few counts of this clonotype. The CDR3 DNA reads TGTGCCAGCAGCTTTCGCCGGACAACGGACTACAATGAGCAGTTCTTC. This translates into CASSFRRTTDYNEQFF. The rearrangement uses TRBV7-2 and TRBJ2-1; D is possibly TRBD1 (5 bases). The germline gives CDR1 SGHTA, CDR2 FQGNSA. This CDR3 comprises 16 residues. Trimming removed 3 bases from V and 3 bases from J, with 15 bases in between.

This clonotype appeared a few times. The J gene is TRBJ2-7, the V gene TRBV20-1; possible D gene TRBD1, 6 bases. The CDR3 contains 13 residues. Between the trimmed V and J ends, which lost 3 bases and 0 bases, there was a span of 9 bases. CDR1 is DFQATT and CDR2 is SNEGSKA in the germline V gene (reference sequence). This chain's CDR3 is CSASRQDSYEQYF. The CDR3 DNA reads as TGCAGTGCTAGTAGACAGGACTCCTACGAGCAGTACTTC.

The chain combines TRBV7-8 with TRBJ2-7; D perhaps matches TRBD2 (6 bases). V was trimmed by 2 bases and J by 0 bases, leaving 20 bases between them. The CDR3 runs to 18 residues. The germline V gene encodes CDR1 SGHVS and CDR2 FQNEAQ. CDR3 DNA: TGTGCCAGCAGCTTACCGGCACGAGGGAGGCCCCTCTCCTACGAGCAGTACTTC. Amino acid sequence: CASSLPARGRPLSYEQYF.

Only a few counts were recorded for this clonotype. The J gene is TRBJ2-1, the V gene TRBV29-1; D possibly corresponds to TRBD1 (5 bases). The V end lost 6 bases, the J end lost 0 bases, and 9 bases lay between the germline ends. Germline V lookup: CDR1 SQVTM, CDR2 ANQGSEA. The CDR3 extends over 13 amino acids. CDR3 nucleotides: TGCAGCGTGGGTGGGGCCTCCTACAATGAGCAGTTCTTC. This translates into CSVGGASYNEQFF.

This clonotype showed up just a few times. The V gene is TRBV28, the J gene TRBJ2-4; D uncertain. The CDR3 consists of 14 residues. V was cut by 2 bases and J by 0 bases, with 5 bases left in between. From germline, CDR1 is MDHEN and CDR2 SYDVKM. The CDR3 DNA reads as TGTGCCAGCAGTTTAATTGGAGCCAAAAACATTCAGTACTTC. It is translated as CASSLIGAKNIQYF.

The J gene is TRBJ2-1, the V gene TRBV28; 9 positions match TRBD1. Germline CDR1 is MDHEN and CDR2 is SYDVKM. The CDR3 has 16 amino acids. V dropped 4 bases and J dropped 6; count of bases not matched to a gene: 10. The CDR3 nucleotides read TGTGCCAGCAGTTCTACTGGGACAGGGCGGATCAATGAGCAGTTCTTC. This translates into CASSSTGTGRINEQFF.

The CDR3 DNA is TGTGCCAGCAGTCCCCGAAGGGACTCCTACGAGCAGTACTTC. Amino acid sequence: CASSPRRDSYEQYF. V is TRBV12-3 or TRBV12-4 and J is TRBJ2-7; D unresolved. Trimming pared 5 bases from V and 0 bases from J, leaving 11 bases between. This CDR3 has 14 residues.

The rearrangement joins TRBV6-2 or TRBV6-3 to TRBJ2-7, with D perhaps TRBD2 (6 bases). Germline V gives CDR1 MNHEY, CDR2 SVGEGT. V was trimmed by 0 bases and J by 3 bases, leaving 15 bases between them. CDR3 length: 16 amino acids. The CDR3 coding sequence is TGTGCCAGCAGTTACTCCCGTCCGGGAGAGGGCTACGAGCAGTACTTC. Translation gives CASSYSRPGEGYEQYF.